A selection of T cell receptor beta chains follows, all from one sample in a study of neurological immune-mediated disorders. TCRdb analysed the 5' RACE reads with MiXCR anew, one entry per CDR3 protein. This sample has approximately 48,000 distinct CDR3 sequences; 10% occur once, and the top ten carry about 5.7%. Sequencing was carried out using PBMCs. Receptors originate from a man between 65 and 85 years old with HTLV-1-associated myelopathy (HAM/TSP). CDR3s include the opening cysteine and the closing phenylalanine or tryptophan. D genes are given only for firm matches. A row's size may be missing; if present it is once, few, many or a size class.

D gene,clone size,J gene,V gene,CDR3 protein,CDR3 DNA
NA,many,TRBJ2-5,TRBV28,CASSFSGRVTQETQYF,TGTGCCAGCAGTTTCTCCGGGCGAGTCACCCAAGAGACCCAGTACTTC
NA,many,TRBJ2-3,TRBV7-3,CASSPDKSDTQYF,TGTGCCAGCAGCCCGGACAAATCAGATACGCAGTATTTT
TRBD1,medium-sized,TRBJ2-1,TRBV7-9,CASSSGQGGEQFF,TGTGCCAGCAGCTCGGGACAGGGGGGTGAGCAGTTCTTC
NA,NA,TRBJ2-7,TRBV24-1,CATSVSGNEQYF,TGTGCCACCAGTGTATCGGGGAACGAGCAGTACTTC
NA,medium-sized,TRBJ2-1,TRBV5-4,CASSFKDMPYNEQFF,TGTGCCAGCAGCTTCAAGGATATGCCCTACAATGAGCAGTTCTTC
NA,NA,TRBJ1-1,TRBV7-6,CASSRRPFQDTEAFF,TGTGCCAGCAGCCGTCGTCCCTTTCAGGACACTGAAGCTTTCTTT
NA,many,TRBJ2-3,TRBV7-2,CASSFGSVADTQYF,TGTGCCAGCAGCTTCGGATCAGTGGCAGATACGCAGTATTTT
NA,many,TRBJ1-3,TRBV5-5,CASSFTGRANTIYF,TGTGCCAGCAGCTTCACAGGGAGGGCGAACACCATATATTTT
NA,many,TRBJ2-2,TRBV4-3,CASSQSSNTGELFF,TGCGCCAGCAGCCAGTCCAGTAACACCGGGGAGCTGTTTTTT
TRBD1,many,TRBJ1-5,TRBV5-1,CASSRTGDSPQHF,TGCGCCAGCAGCCGGACAGGCGATTCGCCCCAGCATTTT
TRBD2,many,TRBJ2-2,TRBV5-5,CASHYRLAGGSDTGELFF,TGTGCCAGCCATTACCGACTAGCGGGAGGATCTGACACCGGGGAGCTGTTTTTT
TRBD1,many,TRBJ2-7,TRBV7-6,CASSRQGAYEQYF,TGTGCCAGCAGCCGACAGGGCGCCTACGAGCAGTACTTC
NA,many,TRBJ1-5,TRBV4-2,CASSQSPNQPQHF,TGTGCCAGCAGCCAATCGCCGAATCAGCCCCAGCATTTT
TRBD2,few,TRBJ2-5,TRBV7-3,CASSPGGGQETQYF,TGTGCCAGCAGCCCCGGGGGGGGTCAAGAGACCCAGTACTTC
NA,many,TRBJ2-7,TRBV7-9,CASIEDRGYEQYF,TGTGCCAGCATCGAGGATAGAGGTTACGAGCAGTACTTC
NA,many,TRBJ1-4,TRBV5-1,CASSPTDRKVGEKLFF,TGCGCCAGCAGCCCGACCGACAGGAAGGTTGGAGAAAAACTGTTTTTT
TRBD2,many,TRBJ2-1,TRBV5-1,CASSRLAGGYDNEQFF,TGCGCCAGCAGCAGACTAGCGGGAGGGTACGACAATGAGCAGTTCTTC
TRBD1,many,TRBJ2-1,TRBV20-1,CSARGTGHEQFF,TGCAGTGCTAGGGGGACAGGACATGAGCAGTTCTTC
NA,NA,TRBJ2-1,TRBV20-1,CSANPRLEGTYNEQFF,TGCAGTGCTAACCCTAGACTAGAGGGAACCTACAATGAGCAGTTCTTC
TRBD1,many,TRBJ2-3,TRBV28,CASSSNRGSSTDTQYF,TGTGCCAGCAGTTCGAACAGGGGGTCGAGCACAGATACGCAGTATTTT
TRBD2,many,TRBJ2-7,TRBV6-6,CASSYGGRAHEQYF,TGTGCCAGCAGTTACGGGGGGAGGGCCCACGAGCAGTACTTC
NA,many,TRBJ2-5,TRBV5-1,CASSIAMGKETQYF,TGCGCCAGCAGCATTGCGATGGGGAAAGAGACCCAGTACTTC
TRBD1,many,TRBJ2-5,TRBV5-1,CASSLDGTGGGETQYF,TGCGCCAGCAGCTTGGACGGGACAGGGGGCGGTGAGACCCAGTACTTC
TRBD1,many,TRBJ1-1,TRBV7-2,CASSTRGGTEAFF,TGTGCCAGCAGCACCAGGGGGGGCACTGAAGCTTTCTTT
NA,many,TRBJ2-1,TRBV20-1,CSARLGSSYNEQFF,TGCAGTGCTAGACTAGGAAGCTCCTACAATGAGCAGTTCTTC
NA,NA,TRBJ2-5,TRBV29-1,CSAVRVGTLDTQYF,TGCAGCGCTGTTCGGGTAGGGACCCTGGATACCCAGTACTTC
TRBD1,many,TRBJ2-7,TRBV24-1,CATSNRGSYEQYF,TGTGCCACCAGCAACAGGGGGAGCTACGAGCAGTACTTC
TRBD2,many,TRBJ2-1,TRBV12-3/TRBV12-4,CASSLLAGAVSEQFF,TGTGCCAGCAGTTTGCTAGCGGGAGCGGTAAGTGAGCAGTTCTTC
NA,many,TRBJ2-2,TRBV5-6,CASSRTGTGELFF,TGTGCCAGCAGCCGTACAGGCACCGGGGAGCTGTTTTTT
NA,NA,TRBJ1-6,TRBV10-3,CAIRSTGTGLNSPLHF,TGTGCCATCAGATCGACAGGAACGGGACTTAATTCACCCCTCCACTTT
NA,medium-sized,TRBJ1-6,TRBV20-1,CSAEVGGVNSPLHF,TGCAGTGCTGAGGTCGGGGGGGTTAATTCACCCCTCCACTTT
NA,many,TRBJ2-4,TRBV20-1,CSARDVANIQYF,TGCAGTGCTAGAGATGTGGCGAACATTCAGTACTTC